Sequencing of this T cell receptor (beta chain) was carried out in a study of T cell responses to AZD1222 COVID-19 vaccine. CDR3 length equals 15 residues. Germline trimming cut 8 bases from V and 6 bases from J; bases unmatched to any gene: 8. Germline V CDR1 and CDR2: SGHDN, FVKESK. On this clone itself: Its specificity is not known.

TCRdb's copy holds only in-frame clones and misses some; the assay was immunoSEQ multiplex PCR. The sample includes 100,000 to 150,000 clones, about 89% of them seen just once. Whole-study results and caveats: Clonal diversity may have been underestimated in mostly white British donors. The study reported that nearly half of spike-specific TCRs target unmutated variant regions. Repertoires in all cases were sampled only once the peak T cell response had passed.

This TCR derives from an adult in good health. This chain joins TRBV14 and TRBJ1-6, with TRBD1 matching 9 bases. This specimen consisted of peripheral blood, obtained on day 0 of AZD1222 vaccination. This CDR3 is CASDRPGQGNSPLHF. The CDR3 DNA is TGTGCCAGCGATCGACCGGGACAGGGTAATTCACCCCTCCACTTT.